This T cell receptor (beta chain) was recovered during a study of CD8 T cells in Susac syndrome. Germline V gene sequence: CDR1 LGHNA, CDR2 YSLEER. This CDR3 is 14 amino acids long. The ends were cut back, 1 base at V and 2 bases at J, with 8 bases in the middle. RNA was extracted with the RNeasy kit, and a quantity of about 0.45 to 1 ug was reverse transcribed using random hexamers. TCRdb re-called the immunoSEQ multiplex PCR reads through MiXCR, storing one row per CDR3 protein. The repertoire has a few hundred thousand distinct CDR3 sequences, approximately 90% of them found once; the top ten carry 0.1% to 0.15%.

The receptor comes from a human donor with multiple sclerosis. The sample was CD8+ T cells from PBMCs. The chain couples TRBV4-3 to TRBJ2-5; D is ambiguous. CDR3 nucleotide sequence: TGCGCCAGCAGCCAAGTAGGATTACAAGAGACCCAGTACTTC. Its translation: CASSQVGLQETQYF.